These T cell receptor beta chains were read from a single sample in a study of blood T cell repertoires in COVID-19. Produced via immunoSEQ multiplex PCR; TCRdb's table is partial and in-frame only. The table shows more than 150,000 clones, with 85% to 90% occurring only once. Sequenced: peripheral blood. Receptors were obtained from a woman younger than 35 who had recovered from COVID-19. The CDR3 runs from the conserved cysteine through the conserved F or W. A D gene is named only where the DNA matches it firmly. The size field is filled for only some rows; it gives once, few, many or a size class.

v_call	clone_size	j_call	d_call	cdr3_nt	cdr3_aa
TRBV19	.	TRBJ2-1	.	TGTGCCAGTAGTATTTTAAAGGGAGGTGAGCAGTTCTTC	CASSILKGGEQFF
TRBV27	.	TRBJ1-1	.	TGTGCCAGCAGTTCGACCAGGGTAGTCGACACTGAAGCTTTCTTT	CASSSTRVVDTEAFF
TRBV19	.	TRBJ2-3	.	TGTGCCAGTTGTTCTGGGGGGATTACAGATACGCAGTATTTT	CASCSGGITDTQYF
TRBV7-2	few	TRBJ1-6	.	TGTGCCAGCAGCTCCCGGTATGCGGGTTCACCCCTCCACTTT	CASSSRYAGSPLHF
TRBV24-1	few	TRBJ1-2	.	TGTGCCACCAGTGATTCCCAACTAGATGGCTACACCTTC	CATSDSQLDGYTF
TRBV21-1	.	TRBJ1-1	.	TGTGCCAGTCAAATTAGGGGTGGCAGGGCGAACACTGAAGCTTTCTTT	CASQIRGGRANTEAFF
TRBV28	.	TRBJ1-1	.	TGTGCCAGCTTTACAGGGAACACTGAAGCTTTCTTT	CASFTGNTEAFF
TRBV7-9	.	TRBJ2-7	.	TGTGCCAGCAGCTTAGACAGGGAGGGCCACGAGCAGTACTTC	CASSLDREGHEQYF
TRBV4-2	.	TRBJ1-3	TRBD1	TGTGCCAGCAGCCCTACACAGGGGAACTCTGGAAACACCATATATTTT	CASSPTQGNSGNTIYF
TRBV21-1	.	TRBJ2-5	.	TGTGCCAGCAGCAAGGCTAGCGGGGTATGGGAGACCCAGTACTTC	CASSKASGVWETQYF
TRBV21-1	.	TRBJ2-6	.	TGTGCCAGCAGCCCCACAGGCTCTGGGGCCAACGTCCTGACTTTC	CASSPTGSGANVLTF
TRBV27	.	TRBJ1-2	TRBD1	TGTGCCAGCACCCCTAGACAGGGGTTTAACTATGGCTACACCTTC	CASTPRQGFNYGYTF
TRBV4-3	.	TRBJ2-1	TRBD2	TGCGCCAGCAGCCAAGTAATAGCGGGGATGGAGCAGTTCTTC	CASSQVIAGMEQFF
TRBV7-8	once	TRBJ2-2	.	TGTGCCAGCAGCCCCGAGCGGGCGGGCGGGGAGCTGTTTTTT	CASSPERAGGELFF
TRBV6-6	medium-sized	TRBJ1-2	.	TGTGCCAGCAGTCCCAATGAGATAAGGGGTATTTCTGGCGGCTACACCTTC	CASSPNEIRGISGGYTF
TRBV2	.	TRBJ1-2	TRBD1	TGTGCCACGTCCTTCTATGGGACAGGGGCTGACTATGGCTACACCTTC	CATSFYGTGADYGYTF
TRBV7-2	.	TRBJ2-7	.	TGTGCCAGCAGCTTAGGAGCCGTGGGGCTCGAGCAGTACTTC	CASSLGAVGLEQYF
TRBV19	.	TRBJ2-2	.	TGTGCCAGTAGTATCGCCAGGGGCAGGGGCGGGGAGCTGTTTTTT	CASSIARGRGGELFF
TRBV19	.	TRBJ2-2	.	TGTGCCAGTAGTACCGTCCGGACCGGGGAGCTGTTTTTT	CASSTVRTGELFF
TRBV2	.	TRBJ1-2	.	TGTGCCAGCAGCCCCTACGGGGGTCAAAGCTCTGGCTACACCTTC	CASSPYGGQSSGYTF
TRBV19	.	TRBJ1-1	.	TGTGCCAGTAGTATTCCCATGACAGCCCAATTGAACACTGAAGCTTTCTTT	CASSIPMTAQLNTEAFF
TRBV30	.	TRBJ1-2	.	TGTGCCTGGAGTAGGGGAACCTATGGCTACACCTTC	CAWSRGTYGYTF
TRBV4-1	once	TRBJ2-2	.	TGCGCCAGCAGCCAATTTCAGGATACGAACACCGGGGAGCTGTTTTTT	CASSQFQDTNTGELFF
TRBV11-1	few	TRBJ1-1	TRBD1	TGTGCCAGCAGCTTAGGTGGACAGGGGATGGTGGAAGCTTTCTTT	CASSLGGQGMVEAFF
TRBV5-4	.	TRBJ2-7	TRBD1	TGTGCCAGCAGCCCAGGACCGGGACAGGGGTCCTACGAGCAGTACTTC	CASSPGPGQGSYEQYF
TRBV13	once	TRBJ2-3	.	TGTGCCAGCAGTCAGGGACTCAGCAAAACAGATACGCAGTATTTT	CASSQGLSKTDTQYF
TRBV5-1	.	TRBJ2-7	TRBD1	TGCGCCAGCAGCACTACGACAGGGCTCTACGAGCAGTACTTC	CASSTTTGLYEQYF
TRBV5-4	.	TRBJ1-6	.	TGTGCCAGCACCTTTTCTAGAGGAGGAACCTATAATTCACCCCTCCACTTT	CASTFSRGGTYNSPLHF
TRBV24-1	.	TRBJ2-3	TRBD2	TGTGCCACCAGTCTCACCACGACTAGCGGGAGTGAGGATGCAGATACGCAGTATTTT	CATSLTTTSGSEDADTQYF
TRBV18	few	TRBJ2-7	.	TGTGCCAGCTCACCACAACAGGCGTCCTACGAGCAGTACTTC	CASSPQQASYEQYF
TRBV9	few	TRBJ1-5	.	TGTGCCAGCAGCGAGCAGGGGAGCAATCAGCCCCAGCATTTT	CASSEQGSNQPQHF
TRBV6-5	.	TRBJ1-6	TRBD1	TGTGCCAGCAGTCCGGGACAGGGTAGGAATTCACCCCTCCACTTT	CASSPGQGRNSPLHF
TRBV24-1	.	TRBJ2-5	TRBD2	TGTGCCACCAGTGATTTAGGACTAGCGGGACGGTTAGAGACCCAGTACTTC	CATSDLGLAGRLETQYF
TRBV2	.	TRBJ2-1	TRBD2	TGTGCCAGCATCACTAGCGGGTCATCCGAGCAGTTCTTC	CASITSGSSEQFF
TRBV7-9	.	TRBJ2-3	.	TGTGCCAGCAGCTTTGTGGCCCGCACAGATGCGCAGTATTTT	CASSFVARTDAQYF
TRBV7-9	once	TRBJ1-1	.	TGTGCCAGCAGCCGAAATGGACAGTTGAACACTGAAGCTTTCTTT	CASSRNGQLNTEAFF
TRBV7-3	.	TRBJ2-5	.	TGTGCCAGCAGCCGACATCGTACGGAGACCCAGTACTTC	CASSRHRTETQYF
TRBV7-2	once	TRBJ1-2	TRBD1	TGTGCCAGCAGCTTCAGGGGACAGGGGCGGGACTACACCTTC	CASSFRGQGRDYTF
TRBV4-1	.	TRBJ2-7	.	TGCGCCAGCAGCCAAAACAGCTACGAGCAGTACTTC	CASSQNSYEQYF
TRBV11-3	.	TRBJ2-3	TRBD1	TGTGCCAGCAGCTTCGGACAGGCTAGCACAGATACGCAGTATTTT	CASSFGQASTDTQYF
TRBV5-1	.	TRBJ2-5	TRBD1	TGCGCCAGCAGTCCCGGGACAGGGGCCCAAGAGACCCAGTACTTC	CASSPGTGAQETQYF
TRBV6-5	once	TRBJ2-7	.	TGTGCCAGCAGTTACTCGAGAGTCTCCTACGAGCAGTACTTC	CASSYSRVSYEQYF
TRBV5-1	.	TRBJ2-5	.	TGCGCCAGCAGCGGTGGACTAAACCAAGAGACCCAGTACTTC	CASSGGLNQETQYF
TRBV6-2/TRBV6-3	.	TRBJ2-3	TRBD2	TGTGCCAGCAGTTACACAGCGGGAGATGGCACAGATACGCAGTATTTT	CASSYTAGDGTDTQYF
TRBV5-1	.	TRBJ2-7	.	TGCGCCAGCAGCCGGAATGAGAGGGGGTCAGGCGAGCAGTACTTC	CASSRNERGSGEQYF
TRBV7-3	once	TRBJ2-3	.	TGTGCCAGCAGCTTTGGGGCGGGATCAGATACGCAGTATTTT	CASSFGAGSDTQYF
TRBV29-1	once	TRBJ2-3	.	TGCACCGGAGGCTCGGGCGATACGCAGTATTTT	CTGGSGDTQYF
TRBV3-1/TRBV3-2	once	TRBJ1-4	TRBD1	TGTGCCAGCGGACAGGTAGGAGAAAAACTGTTTTTT	CASGQVGEKLFF
TRBV7-3	.	TRBJ2-2	TRBD1	TGTGCCAGCAGCGACCGGGACAGGGCGAACACCGGGGAGCTGTTTTTT	CASSDRDRANTGELFF